Sequencing of this T cell receptor beta chain was carried out in a study of blood T cell repertoires in COVID-19. As handled by the study authors: Cell counts per sample came from amplifying reference gene primers. TCRdb's copy holds only in-frame clones and misses some; the assay was immunoSEQ multiplex PCR. V, J and clone size reflect that table, while D and trimming were determined from the DNA. Of a few hundred thousand clones in the sample, 70% to 90% are singletons; the top ten hold under 2.5%. Germline V gene sequence: CDR1 LGHDT, CDR2 YNNKEL (reference sequence). V lost 4 bases, J lost 3 bases, and 12 bases lay in between. The CDR3 is 15 amino acids.

The chain has TRBV3-1 (or the pseudogene TRBV3-2) and TRBJ2-2; tentative D call: TRBD2 (6 bases). This receptor was obtained from a woman between 40 and 50 years old with acute COVID-19. Material: PBMCs or T cells enriched from blood (not recorded which). CDR3 nucleotides: TGTGCCAGCAGCCGGACGACTAGAGACACCGGGGAGCTGTTTTTT. It specifies CASSRTTRDTGELFF.